Below are 32 T cell receptor beta chains sequenced from a single sample in a study of cytomegalovirus exposure and HLA in healthy donors. This PCR relied on a set of 60 Vbeta primers and 13 Jbeta primers. The repertoire was sequenced with immunoSEQ multiplex PCR; TCRdb's copy has only in-frame clones and lacks some. The sample yields more than 80,000 clones, around 86% seen once. The sequenced sample consisted of PBMCs. The receptors here all came from a female donor in good health and CMV-seropositive.

This clone has a single count. An end of the junction does not agree with germline; a read error may underlie this. This sample also contains other DNA sequences that code for the same CDR3. The chain has TRBV7-2 and TRBJ2-7, with D perhaps TRBD1 or TRBD2 (6 bases each). CDR3 length: 18 residues. Germline values: CDR1 SGHTA, CDR2 FQGNSA. CDR3 nucleotides: TGTGCCAGCAGCCTAGCGAGGGTTCTGCCAGGGGAATCCTACGAGCAGTACTTC. It is translated as CASSLARVLPGESYEQYF.

V gene TRBV9 combines with J gene TRBJ1-5; 8 bases line up with TRBD1. After removal of 5 bases from V and 6 bases from J, the junction contained 4 bases not matched to a gene. The CDR3 spans 13 residues. Germline values: CDR1 SGDLS, CDR2 YYNGEE. In nucleotides, the CDR3 is TGTGCCAGCAGGGCACAGGGGGTTCAGCCCCAGCATTTT. Its protein product is CASRAQGVQPQHF.

The V and J genes are TRBV6-5 and TRBJ1-6; D is ambiguous. The CDR3 consists of 13 residues. Trimming took off 2 bases at V and 12 bases at J, with 11 bases between the two ends. From germline, CDR1 is MNHEY and CDR2 SVGAGI. CDR3: CASSYAGVGPLHF. The CDR3 DNA reads TGTGCCAGCAGTTACGCCGGGGTGGGACCCCTCCACTTT.

The rearrangement joins TRBV2 to TRBJ2-5; D is ambiguous. Germline V gene lookup returns CDR1 SNHLY and CDR2 FYNNEI. CDR3 size: 13 residues. V lost 4 bases, J lost 1 base, and 7 bases lay in between. CDR3 protein: CASSAVAQETQYF. DNA for the CDR3: TGTGCCAGCAGTGCGGTCGCCCAAGAGACCCAGTACTTC. The full variable domain, rest sourced from reference TRBV2 and TRBJ2-5, is EPEVTQTPSHQVTQMGQEVILRCVPISNHLYFYWYRQILGQKVEFLVSFYNNEISEKSEIFDDQFSVERPDGSNFTLKIRSTKLEDSAMYFCASSAVAQETQYFGPGTRLLVL.

The chain employs TRBV7-9 and TRBJ1-1, with D unresolved. This CDR3 is 13 amino acids long. V was pared by 5 bases and J by 3 bases, with 10 bases between. Germline CDR1 and CDR2: SEHNR and FQNEAQ (reference sequence). The CDR3, as DNA: TGTGCCAGCAGCCCCCGGGTATACACTGAAGCTTTCTTT. Translation gives CASSPRVYTEAFF.

The chain combines TRBV5-4 with TRBJ2-3; 7 bases agree with TRBD2. Per the germline V gene, CDR1 is SGHNT and CDR2 is YYREEE (reference sequence). The CDR3 length is 16 residues. V lost 4 bases to trimming and J lost 0 bases; unmatched junction nucleotides: 8. CDR3 sequence (DNA): TGTGCCAGCAGCCAACCGGGACTATACAGCACAGATACGCAGTATTTT. Its translation is CASSQPGLYSTDTQYF.

In the case of this clone: Sequence at one end of the junction differs from germline and may be a read error. The gene calls are TRBV5-4 and TRBJ1-1; TRBD1 agrees at 7 bases. Germline V CDR1 and CDR2: SGHNT, YYREEE (reference sequence). The CDR3 consists of 15 residues. The CDR3 sequence: CASSSRLDRNTGAFF. The CDR3 coding sequence is TGTGCCAGCAGCTCACGACTGGACAGGAACACTGGAGCTTTCTTT.

This clone was observed a handful of times. This rearrangement joins TRBV30 to TRBJ1-2; maybe TRBD1 (6 bases). Trimming took off 3 bases at V and 6 bases at J, with 11 bases between the two ends. This CDR3 spans 12 amino acids. Looked up from germline, CDR1 is GTSNPN and CDR2 is SVGIG (reference sequence). CDR3: CAWRGGADGYTF. The DNA for the CDR3 is TGTGCCTGGAGGGGGGGGGCAGATGGCTACACCTTC.

The V call is TRBV12-1, the J call TRBJ2-2; TRBD1, the table's D call, was not compared with the DNA. TRBV12-1 is listed as a pseudogene. The length of the CDR3 is 16 residues. The CDR3 region has the DNA TGTGCCAGCAGCCGCTTGGGACAGGGGAACACCGGGGAGCTGTTTTTT. Residues: CASSRLGQGNTGELFF.

The chain carries TRBV11-3 and TRBJ2-1; the match to TRBD2 covers 14 bases. Germline V gene sequence: CDR1 SGHNT, CDR2 YENEEA. The CDR3 contains 19 residues. V lost 5 bases, J lost 0 bases, and 9 bases stayed unmatched. CDR3 region: CASSPGLAGAWSSYNEQFF. The CDR3 DNA reads as TGTGCCAGCAGCCCGGGACTAGCGGGGGCCTGGAGCTCCTACAATGAGCAGTTCTTC. The full variable domain, rest sourced from reference TRBV11-3 and TRBJ2-1, is EAGVVQSPRYKIIEKKQPVAFWCNPISGHNTLYWYLQNLGQGPELLIRYENEEAVDDSQLPKDRFSAERLKGVDSTLKIQPAELGDSAVYLCASSPGLAGAWSSYNEQFFGPGTRLTVL.

The chain recombines TRBV2 with TRBJ2-5; D may be TRBD2 (7 bases). The end of the DNA fits TRBJ2-7 better, so the J call may be wrong. This CDR3 spans 15 amino acids. Per germline, CDR1 SNHLY and CDR2 FYNNEI. CDR3: CASSPRRGGYYEQYF. CDR3 coding DNA: TGTGCCAGCAGTCCCAGGAGGGGGGGTTACTACGAGCAGTACTTC.

The J gene is TRBJ2-1, the V gene TRBV19; TRBD2 matches at 7 bases. This CDR3 spans 14 amino acids. Germline V gene lookup returns CDR1 LNHDA and CDR2 SQIVND (reference sequence). V lost 8 bases and J lost 8; bases outside the gene matches: 12. For the CDR3, the DNA is TGTGCCAGTTCGGGACTATCGGCGTCTGATGAGCAGTTCTTC. Amino acid sequence: CASSGLSASDEQFF.

The chain is built from TRBV19 and TRBJ1-1; 10 bases fit TRBD1. This CDR3 has 16 amino acids. Germline CDR1 LNHDA, CDR2 SQIVND (reference sequence). V was clipped by 7 bases and J by 0 bases; unmatched bases: 8. The CDR3 loop is CASIPGDRGMNTEAFF. For the CDR3, the DNA is TGTGCCAGTATCCCGGGGGACAGGGGAATGAACACTGAAGCTTTCTTT.

The genes are TRBV5-1 and TRBJ2-7; TRBD1 is a possible D gene (6 bases). Germline CDR1 is SGHRS and CDR2 is YFSETQ. The CDR3 runs 13 residues. Trimming cost V 3 bases and J 0 bases, with 7 bases left between them. The CDR3 sequence: CASSSGVSYEQYF. CDR3 nucleotide sequence: TGCGCCAGCAGCTCAGGGGTCTCCTACGAGCAGTACTTC. Combining the CDR3 with reference TRBV5-1 and TRBJ2-7 gives the whole variable domain KAGVTQTPRYLIKTRGQQVTLSCSPISGHRSVSWYQQTPGQGLQFLFEYFSETQRNKGNFPGRFSGRQFSNSRSEMNVSTLELGDSALYLCASSSGVSYEQYFGPGTRLTVT.

The chain couples TRBV14 to TRBJ2-3; 7 bases map to TRBD2. The CDR3 runs to 16 residues. CDR1 is SGHDN, CDR2 FVKESK, per germline. V lost 1 base and J lost 3; bases outside the gene matches: 7. The CDR3 bases are TGTGCCAGCAGCCAAGTCCGGGACTACCTTACAGATACGCAGTATTTT. The encoded protein is CASSQVRDYLTDTQYF.

This chain uses TRBV6-1 with TRBJ1-2; the D gene is possibly TRBD1 (6 bases). The germline V gene has CDR1 MNHNS and CDR2 SASEGT. The CDR3 is 16 amino acids. V was pared by 6 bases and J by 5 bases, with 22 bases between. CDR3 protein: CASRETGNWMLYGYTF. CDR3 DNA: TGTGCCAGCAGGGAAACAGGGAATTGGATGCTGTATGGCTACACCTTC.

The chain recombines TRBV27 with TRBJ2-7; the match to TRBD2 covers 7 bases. Germline V lookup: CDR1 MNHEY, CDR2 SMNVEV (reference sequence). The CDR3 has 16 amino acids. The V gene end was trimmed by 2 bases and the J gene end by 0 bases; junction bases not matched to a gene: 7. The CDR3 spells CASSLRIAGDSYEQYF. The CDR3 nucleotides are TGTGCCAGCAGTTTACGCATCGCGGGGGACTCCTACGAGCAGTACTTC.

J is TRBJ2-1 and V is TRBV9; 7 bases agree with TRBD2. In germline, CDR1 is SGDLS, CDR2 YYNGEE. Trimming at V came to 0 bases and at J to 4 bases, leaving 4 bases not matched to a gene. The CDR3 contains 15 residues. In DNA, the CDR3 is TGTGCCAGCAGCGTAGACCTAGCGGTGTACAATGAGCAGTTCTTC. It specifies CASSVDLAVYNEQFF.

The chain uses TRBV5-5 and TRBJ1-4; 8 bases match TRBD1. After removal of 0 bases from V and 6 bases from J, the junction contained 4 bases not matched to a gene. CDR1 is SGHKS and CDR2 is YYEKEE in the germline V gene (reference sequence). This CDR3 is 15 amino acids long. The CDR3 sequence is CASSLDGTGDEKLFF. In DNA, the CDR3 is TGTGCCAGCAGCTTGGATGGGACAGGAGATGAAAAACTGTTTTTT.

V is TRBV4-1 and J is TRBJ2-5; TRBD1 agrees at 7 bases. Germline trimming cut 1 base from V and 0 bases from J; bases unmatched to any gene: 5. CDR1 MGHRA and CDR2 YSYEKL come from the germline V gene. The CDR3 loop spans 16 amino acids. CDR3 in amino acids: CASSQVITGDQETQYF. For the CDR3, the DNA is TGCGCCAGCAGCCAAGTTATTACAGGGGACCAAGAGACCCAGTACTTC.

The rearrangement uses TRBV4-1 and TRBJ1-5; TRBD1 might be the D (6 bases). The CDR3 is 16 residues long. Germline CDR1 reads MGHRA; CDR2 reads YSYEKL. Trimming pared 1 base from V and 0 bases from J, leaving 10 bases between. The CDR3 DNA reads TGCGCCAGCAGCCAAGGGACAGTGAATAGCAATCAGCCCCAGCATTTT. Protein sequence: CASSQGTVNSNQPQHF.

The V and J genes are TRBV19 and TRBJ1-4; weak D call: TRBD1 (6 bases). Trimming took off 5 bases at V and 1 base at J, with 11 bases between the two ends. The CDR3 has 15 residues. Germline CDR1 is LNHDA and CDR2 is SQIVND (reference sequence). For the CDR3, the DNA is TGTGCCAGTAGTCTGGGGACAAAAACTAATGAAAAACTGTTTTTT. Translated: CASSLGTKTNEKLFF.

The rearrangement uses TRBV18 and TRBJ1-5; no definite D call. V lost 3 bases and J lost 9, with 15 bases in between. The germline V gene has CDR1 KGHSH and CDR2 LQKENI. The CDR3 contains 14 residues. The CDR3 region has the DNA TGTGCCAGCTCACCCGGGATCTCAGAACGGCCCCAGCATTTT. Protein product: CASSPGISERPQHF.

The chain carries TRBV5-1 and TRBJ2-7; D unresolved. The CDR3 sequence is 14 residues long. Germline V gene lookup returns CDR1 SGHRS and CDR2 YFSETQ. Trimming pared 0 bases from V and 0 bases from J, leaving 7 bases between. The CDR3 reads CASSLVPSSYEQYF. The CDR3 DNA reads TGCGCCAGCAGCTTGGTTCCGAGCTCCTACGAGCAGTACTTC.

The J gene is TRBJ1-1, the V gene TRBV4-1, with 7 bases aligning to TRBD1. Germline V gives CDR1 MGHRA, CDR2 YSYEKL. The junction had 11 bases not matched to a gene; V was cut back by 4 bases and J by 9 bases. This CDR3 has 14 amino acids. This CDR3 reads CASSLQPRGAKAFF. The CDR3 DNA sequence: TGCGCCAGCAGCCTTCAACCCAGGGGGGCGAAAGCTTTCTTT.

The chain recombines TRBV15 with TRBJ2-5; possibly TRBD1 for D (6 bases). Germline V gene lookup returns CDR1 LNHNV and CDR2 YYDKDF (reference sequence). Trimming removed 0 bases at V and 4 bases at J, with 15 bases between. The CDR3 sequence is 16 residues long. CDR3 loop: CATSRDPDRRRETQYF. The CDR3 coding sequence is TGTGCCACCAGCAGAGATCCTGACAGGCGACGAGAGACCCAGTACTTC.

The chain carries TRBV2 and TRBJ1-1; a weak D match, TRBD1 (6 bases). V was clipped by 2 bases and J by 4 bases, with 17 bases between them. Germline V CDR1 and CDR2: SNHLY, FYNNEI. This CDR3 contains 16 residues. The CDR3 is CASSESSLRGATEAFF. The CDR3 DNA sequence: TGTGCCAGCAGTGAAAGCTCTCTCAGGGGCGCCACTGAAGCTTTCTTT.

This chain uses TRBV11-2 with TRBJ1-1, with 9 nucleotides matching TRBD1. From germline, CDR1 is SGHAT and CDR2 FQNNGV. The CDR3 totals 13 residues. The V segment lost 6 bases and the J segment 8 bases; nucleotides outside the gene matches: 7. The CDR3 sequence: CASRGGTGNEAFF. The CDR3 DNA reads TGTGCCAGCAGGGGGGGGACAGGGAACGAAGCTTTCTTT.

This clone was found once. Other nucleotide sequences from this sample produce the same CDR3. The chain employs TRBV19 and TRBJ1-2; TRBD1 matches 10 bases. The germline V gene has CDR1 LNHDA and CDR2 SQIVND (reference sequence). The CDR3 spans 15 residues. The V and J ends lost 7 bases and 8 bases, in that order; junction bases with no gene match: 13. The CDR3 nucleotides read TGTGCCAGTACCGAGACCGGGACAGGGGTCGGCGGCTACACCTTC. It is translated as CASTETGTGVGGYTF.

The chain is built from TRBV5-1 and TRBJ2-1; possible D gene TRBD1, 6 bases. The CDR3 sequence is 16 residues long. Germline values: CDR1 SGHRS, CDR2 YFSETQ. The V and J ends lost 4 bases and 9 bases respectively, with 23 bases between them. The CDR3 DNA reads TGCGCCAGCAGCGCCACTCTAGGACAGCGTGAGGGTGAGCAGTTCTTC. Residues: CASSATLGQREGEQFF.

The rearrangement uses TRBV7-8 and TRBJ2-1; D is perhaps TRBD1 (5 bases). The V end lost 5 bases, the J end lost 8 bases, and 10 bases lay between the germline ends. This CDR3 is 12 amino acids long. Germline CDR1 reads SGHVS; CDR2 reads FQNEAQ. CDR3 region: CASSQGGDEQFF. The CDR3 nucleotides are TGTGCCAGCAGCCAGGGTGGGGATGAGCAGTTCTTC.

The chain recombines TRBV18 with TRBJ2-2; possibly TRBD2 for D (5 bases). This CDR3 contains 14 residues. Germline V gene lookup returns CDR1 KGHSH and CDR2 LQKENI. V was cut by 2 bases and J by 4 bases, with 8 bases left in between. CDR3 DNA: TGTGCCAGCTCACCAATCGGGATCACCGGGGAGCTGTTTTTT. It specifies CASSPIGITGELFF.